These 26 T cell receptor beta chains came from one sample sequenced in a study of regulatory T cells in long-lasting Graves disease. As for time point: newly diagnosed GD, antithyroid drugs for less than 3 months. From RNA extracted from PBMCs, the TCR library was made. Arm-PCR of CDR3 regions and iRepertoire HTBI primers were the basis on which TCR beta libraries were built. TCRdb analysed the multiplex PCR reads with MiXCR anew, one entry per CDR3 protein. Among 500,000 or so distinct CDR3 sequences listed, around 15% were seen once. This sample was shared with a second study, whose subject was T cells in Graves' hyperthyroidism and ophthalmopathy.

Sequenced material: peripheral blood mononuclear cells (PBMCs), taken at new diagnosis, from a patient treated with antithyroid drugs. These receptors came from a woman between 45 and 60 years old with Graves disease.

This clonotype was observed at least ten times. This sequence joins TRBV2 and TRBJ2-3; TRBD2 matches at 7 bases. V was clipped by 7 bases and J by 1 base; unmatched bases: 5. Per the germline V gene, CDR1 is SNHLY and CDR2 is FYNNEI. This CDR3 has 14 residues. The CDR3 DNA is TGTGCCAGCACCCCCCGGGAGGGCACAGATACGCAGTATTTT. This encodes CASTPREGTDTQYF.

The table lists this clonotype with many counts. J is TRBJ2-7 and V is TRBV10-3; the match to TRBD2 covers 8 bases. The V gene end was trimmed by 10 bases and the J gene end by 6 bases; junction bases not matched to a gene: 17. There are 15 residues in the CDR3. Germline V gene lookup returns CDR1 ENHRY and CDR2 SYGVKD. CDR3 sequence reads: CATTLAGGLAFEQYF. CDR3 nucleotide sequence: TGTGCCACCACTTTAGCCGGCGGACTAGCCTTCGAGCAGTACTTC.

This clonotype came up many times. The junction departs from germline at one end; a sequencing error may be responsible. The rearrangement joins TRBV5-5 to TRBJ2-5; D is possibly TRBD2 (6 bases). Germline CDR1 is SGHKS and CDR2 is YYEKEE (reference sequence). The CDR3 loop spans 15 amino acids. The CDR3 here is CASSLTGGLQETQYF. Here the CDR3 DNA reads TGCGCCAGCAGCTTAACCGGGGGACTCCAAGAGACCCAGTACTTC.

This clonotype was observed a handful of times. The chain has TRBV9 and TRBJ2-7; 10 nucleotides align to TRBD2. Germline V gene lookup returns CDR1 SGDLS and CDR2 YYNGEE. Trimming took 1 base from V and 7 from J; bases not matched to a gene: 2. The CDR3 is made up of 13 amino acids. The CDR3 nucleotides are TGTGCCAGCAGCGTAACTAGCGGGAATGAGCAGTACTTC. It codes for CASSVTSGNEQYF.

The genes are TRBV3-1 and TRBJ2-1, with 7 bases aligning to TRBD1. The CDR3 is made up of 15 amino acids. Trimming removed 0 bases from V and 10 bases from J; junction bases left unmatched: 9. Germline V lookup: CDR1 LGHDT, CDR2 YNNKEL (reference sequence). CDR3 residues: CASSQEGQPGAEQFF. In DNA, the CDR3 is TGTGCCAGCAGCCAAGAGGGACAGCCCGGGGCAGAGCAGTTCTTC.

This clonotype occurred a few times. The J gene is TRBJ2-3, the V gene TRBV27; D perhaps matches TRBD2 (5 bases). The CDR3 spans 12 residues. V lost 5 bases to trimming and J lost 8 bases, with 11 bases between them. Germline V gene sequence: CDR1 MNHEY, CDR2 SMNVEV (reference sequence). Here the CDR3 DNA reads TGTGCCAGCAGTCATGGACGGGGTACGCAGTATTTT. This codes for CASSHGRGTQYF.

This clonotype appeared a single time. This CDR3 is CASSYSTGRYQETQYF. In DNA form, the CDR3 reads TGTGCCAGCAGTTACTCGACAGGGCGTTACCAAGAGACCCAGTACTTC. The gene calls are TRBV6-2 or TRBV6-3 and TRBJ2-5; the match to TRBD1 covers 7 bases. Germline assignment: CDR1 MNHEY and CDR2 SVGEGT. The V segment lost 0 bases and the J segment 0 bases; nucleotides outside the gene matches: 4. CDR3 length: 16 amino acids.

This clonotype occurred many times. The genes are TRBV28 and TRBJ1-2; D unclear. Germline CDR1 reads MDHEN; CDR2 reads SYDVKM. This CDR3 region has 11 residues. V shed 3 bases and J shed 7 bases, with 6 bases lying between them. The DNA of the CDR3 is TGTGCCAGCAGTTTTTCGGGTGGCTACACCTTC. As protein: CASSFSGGYTF.

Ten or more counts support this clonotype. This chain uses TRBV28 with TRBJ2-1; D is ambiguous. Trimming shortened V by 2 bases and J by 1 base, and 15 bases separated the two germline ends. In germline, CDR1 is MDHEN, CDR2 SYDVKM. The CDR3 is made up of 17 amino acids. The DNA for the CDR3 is TGTGCCAGCAGTTTACTTCCTGCTCCTGATTCCTACAATGAGCAGTTCTTC. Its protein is CASSLLPAPDSYNEQFF.

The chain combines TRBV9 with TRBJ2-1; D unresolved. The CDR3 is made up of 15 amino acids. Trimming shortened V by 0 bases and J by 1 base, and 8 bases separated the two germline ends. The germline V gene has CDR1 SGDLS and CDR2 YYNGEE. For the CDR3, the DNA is TGTGCCAGCAGCGTAGAAGGGCGTTCCTACAATGAGCAGTTCTTC. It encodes CASSVEGRSYNEQFF.

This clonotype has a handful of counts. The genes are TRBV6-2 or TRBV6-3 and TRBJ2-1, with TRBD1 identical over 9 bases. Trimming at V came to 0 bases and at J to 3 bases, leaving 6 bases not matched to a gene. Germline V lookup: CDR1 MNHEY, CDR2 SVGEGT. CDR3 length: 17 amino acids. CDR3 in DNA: TGTGCCAGCAGTTACTCTTACAGGGGGCACCTCTACAATGAGCAGTTCTTC. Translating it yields CASSYSYRGHLYNEQFF.

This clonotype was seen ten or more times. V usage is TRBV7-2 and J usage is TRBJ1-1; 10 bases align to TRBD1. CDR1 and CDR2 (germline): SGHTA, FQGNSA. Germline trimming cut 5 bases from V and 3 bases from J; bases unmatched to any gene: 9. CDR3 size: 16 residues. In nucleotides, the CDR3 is TGTGCCAGCAGCGACGCCTCCGGGACAGGGGACACTGAAGCTTTCTTT. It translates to CASSDASGTGDTEAFF.

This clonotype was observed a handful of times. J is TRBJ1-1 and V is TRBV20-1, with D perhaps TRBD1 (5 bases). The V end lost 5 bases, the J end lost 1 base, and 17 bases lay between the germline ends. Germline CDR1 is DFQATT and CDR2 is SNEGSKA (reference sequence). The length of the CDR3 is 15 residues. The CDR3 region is CSARQRGGRNTEAFF. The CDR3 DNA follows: TGCAGTGCTCGACAGCGGGGAGGAAGGAACACTGAAGCTTTCTTT.

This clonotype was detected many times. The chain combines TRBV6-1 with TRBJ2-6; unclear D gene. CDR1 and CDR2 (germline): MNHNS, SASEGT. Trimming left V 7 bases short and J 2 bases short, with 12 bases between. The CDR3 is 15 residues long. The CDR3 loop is CASTPPGAGANVLTF. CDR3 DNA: TGTGCCAGCACACCCCCCGGAGCTGGGGCCAACGTCCTGACTTTC.

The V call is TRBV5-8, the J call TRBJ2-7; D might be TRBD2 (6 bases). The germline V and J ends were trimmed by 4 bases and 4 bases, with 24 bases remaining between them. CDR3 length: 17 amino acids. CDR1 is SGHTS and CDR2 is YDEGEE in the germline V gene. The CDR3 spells CASSEEWDSRAAYEQYF. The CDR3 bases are TGTGCCAGCAGCGAGGAATGGGACTCCAGGGCGGCATACGAGCAGTACTTC.

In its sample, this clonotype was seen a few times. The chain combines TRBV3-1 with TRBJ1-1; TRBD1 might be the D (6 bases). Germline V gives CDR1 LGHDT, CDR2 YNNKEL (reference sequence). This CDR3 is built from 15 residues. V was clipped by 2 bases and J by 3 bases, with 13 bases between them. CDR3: CASSQSNRADTEAFF. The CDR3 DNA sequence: TGTGCCAGCAGCCAATCAAACAGGGCGGACACTGAAGCTTTCTTT.

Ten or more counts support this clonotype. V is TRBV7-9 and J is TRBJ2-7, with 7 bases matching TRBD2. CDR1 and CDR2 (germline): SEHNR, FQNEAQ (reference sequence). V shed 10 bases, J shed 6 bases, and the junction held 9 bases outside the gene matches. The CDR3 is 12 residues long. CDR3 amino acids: CATGGGGGEQYF. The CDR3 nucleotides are TGTGCCACTGGAGGTGGGGGGGGCGAGCAGTACTTC.

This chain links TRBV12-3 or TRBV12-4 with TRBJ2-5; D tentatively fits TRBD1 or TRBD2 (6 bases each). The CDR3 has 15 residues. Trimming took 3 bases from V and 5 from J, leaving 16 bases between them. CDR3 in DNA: TGTGCCAGCAGTTTGAATGGGGGCGGAGGGGAGACCCAGTACTTC. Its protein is CASSLNGGGGETQYF.

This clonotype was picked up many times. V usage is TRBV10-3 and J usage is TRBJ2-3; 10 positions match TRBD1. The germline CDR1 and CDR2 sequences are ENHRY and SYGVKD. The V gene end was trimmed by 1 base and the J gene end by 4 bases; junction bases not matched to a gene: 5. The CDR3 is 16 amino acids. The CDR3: CAISEWGQGNSDTQYF. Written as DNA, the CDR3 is TGTGCCATCAGTGAGTGGGGACAGGGGAACTCAGATACGCAGTATTTT.

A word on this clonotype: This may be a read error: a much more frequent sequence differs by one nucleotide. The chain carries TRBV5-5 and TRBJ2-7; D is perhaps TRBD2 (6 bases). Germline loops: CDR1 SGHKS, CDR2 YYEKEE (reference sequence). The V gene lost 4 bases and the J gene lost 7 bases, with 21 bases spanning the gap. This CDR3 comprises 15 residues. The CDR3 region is CASSRSVGGINEQYF. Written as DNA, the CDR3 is TGTGCCAGCAGCCGGAGCGTGGGCGGGATTAATGAGCAGTACTTC.

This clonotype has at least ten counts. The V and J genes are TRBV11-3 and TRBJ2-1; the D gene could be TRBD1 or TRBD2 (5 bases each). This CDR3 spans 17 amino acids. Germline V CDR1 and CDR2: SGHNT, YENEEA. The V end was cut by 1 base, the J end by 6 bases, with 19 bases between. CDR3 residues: CASSLGWGFRESNEQFF. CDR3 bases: TGTGCCAGCAGCTTAGGGTGGGGGTTCCGTGAGTCCAATGAGCAGTTCTTC.

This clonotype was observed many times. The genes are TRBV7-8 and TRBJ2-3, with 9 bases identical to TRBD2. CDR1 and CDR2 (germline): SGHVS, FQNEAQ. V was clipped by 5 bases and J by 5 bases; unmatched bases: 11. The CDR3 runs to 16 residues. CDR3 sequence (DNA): TGTGCCAGCAGCCCCACCCGGACTAGCGCCAAAGATACGCAGTATTTT. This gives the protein CASSPTRTSAKDTQYF.

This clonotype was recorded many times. The CDR3 loop reads CASSATAMNTEAFF. For the CDR3, the DNA is TGTGCCAGCAGTGCAACAGCTATGAACACTGAAGCTTTCTTT. The rearrangement joins TRBV28 to TRBJ1-1, with D unresolved. V was cut by 5 bases and J by 0 bases, with 10 bases left in between. The length of the CDR3 is 14 residues. The germline gives CDR1 MDHEN, CDR2 SYDVKM.

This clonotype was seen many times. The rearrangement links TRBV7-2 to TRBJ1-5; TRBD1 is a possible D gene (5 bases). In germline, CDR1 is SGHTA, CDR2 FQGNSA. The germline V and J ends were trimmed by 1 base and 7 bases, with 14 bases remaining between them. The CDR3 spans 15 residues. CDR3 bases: TGTGCCAGCAGCTTAGTCTCAGGGATCGGGCAGCCCCAGCATTTT. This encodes CASSLVSGIGQPQHF.

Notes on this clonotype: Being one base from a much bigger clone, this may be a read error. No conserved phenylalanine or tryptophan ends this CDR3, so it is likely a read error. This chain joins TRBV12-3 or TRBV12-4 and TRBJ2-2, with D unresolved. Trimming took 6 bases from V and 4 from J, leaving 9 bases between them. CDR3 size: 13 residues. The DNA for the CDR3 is TGTGCCAGCAGGTTGACTGTCACCGGGGAGCTGTTTCTT. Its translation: CASRLTVTGELFL.

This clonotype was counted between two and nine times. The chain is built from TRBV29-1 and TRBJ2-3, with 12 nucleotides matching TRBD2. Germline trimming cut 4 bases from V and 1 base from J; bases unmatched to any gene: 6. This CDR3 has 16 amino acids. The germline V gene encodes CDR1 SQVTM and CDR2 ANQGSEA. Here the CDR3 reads CSVGLAGDSGTDTQYF. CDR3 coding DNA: TGCAGCGTTGGACTAGCGGGAGATTCCGGCACAGATACGCAGTATTTT.